A few counts support the clone carrying this TCR beta chain. Its antigen is currently unknown. This sample was taken from a study of cytomegalovirus exposure and HLA in healthy donors. Study outcomes and limitations: One variant, a missense change in DCLRE1C, was linked in a later analysis to TCR beta V- and J-gene trimming. Earlier analysis looked at TCR beta V segments, and most were productive about 87% or about 30% of the time.

Trimming removed 3 bases from V and 5 bases from J; junction bases left unmatched: 5. This CDR3 has 16 residues. Germline V lookup: CDR1 MDHEN, CDR2 SYDVKM. PCR used 60 Vbeta primers and 13 Jbeta primers. TCRdb keeps only in-frame clones here, not all; method: immunoSEQ multiplex PCR. The sample consists of 100,000 to 150,000 clones, about 15% of them appearing once. The rearrangement uses TRBV28 and TRBJ2-3, with 13 bases aligning to TRBD2. The sequence was collected from a female donor in good health and CMV-seropositive. Specimen: PBMCs. The CDR3 loop is CASSFQTSGRLDTQYF. CDR3 DNA: TGTGCCAGCAGTTTCCAGACTAGCGGGAGGCTAGATACGCAGTATTTT.